This T cell receptor (beta chain) was profiled in a study of response to subunit inactivated influenza vaccine. Whole-study findings and limits: After each seasonal influenza vaccination, few new T cells are recruited, the authors suggested.

Each CDR3 protein gets one entry after TCRdb re-called the RT-PCR reads with MiXCR. The data contain roughly 700,000 distinct CDR3 sequences, approximately 13% of them singletons. This CDR3 region has 14 residues. Looked up from germline, CDR1 is MNHEY and CDR2 is SMNVEV (reference sequence). In regard to this clonotype: The antigen remains undetermined. A junction end diverges from the germline sequence, so it may reflect a read error.

The clonotype comes from a man aged 50-59 years who received an inactivated influenza vaccine. The chain couples TRBV27 to TRBJ1-1; 7 nucleotides line up with TRBD1. Here the sequenced sample was PBMCs from blood, taken approximately 15 days before vaccination. The CDR3 loop reads CGSSLQGLNTEAFF. CDR3 bases: TGTGGCAGCAGTTTACAGGGGCTTAACACTGAAGCTTTCTTT.